These T cell receptor beta chains were read from a single sample in a study of blood T cell repertoires in COVID-19. Method: immunoSEQ multiplex PCR; TCRdb's copy keeps in-frame clones and lacks some. The data contain under 150,000 clones, about four fifths of them singletons. The sequenced material came from peripheral blood. The receptors shown here come from a woman aged 55-69 years with active or convalescent COVID-19. CDR3s include the opening cysteine and the closing phenylalanine or tryptophan. The D gene is left open where the match is weak. Clone size is shown for a subset of rows, as once, few, many or a class of expanded clone.

D: -
J: TRBJ2-7
V: TRBV6-5
size: -
DNA: TGTGCCACCGTTTACTACGAGCAGTACTTC
CDR3: CATVYYEQYF

D: TRBD1
J: TRBJ1-1
V: TRBV27
size: few
DNA: TGTGCCAGCAGCATACAGGGGGCGACTGAAGCTTTCTTT
CDR3: CASSIQGATEAFF

D: -
J: TRBJ1-2
V: TRBV27
size: few
DNA: TGTGCCAGCAGTTTACACGACCTAAGAGGTTATGAAGTGGGCTACACCTTC
CDR3: CASSLHDLRGYEVGYTF

D: TRBD2
J: TRBJ2-5
V: TRBV4-3
size: -
DNA: TGCGCCAGCAGCCAAGATTATATCATCCTAGCGGGAGCAGAAGAGACCCAGTACTTC
CDR3: CASSQDYIILAGAEETQYF

D: -
J: TRBJ2-3
V: TRBV6-1
size: -
DNA: TGTGCCAGCAGTGAAGGGACAGAGACAGATACGCAGTATTTT
CDR3: CASSEGTETDTQYF

D: TRBD1
J: TRBJ2-5
V: TRBV2
size: -
DNA: TGTGCCAGCAGTGTGTACAGGGGCAGGGAGACCCAGTACTTC
CDR3: CASSVYRGRETQYF

D: TRBD1
J: TRBJ1-5
V: TRBV30
size: -
DNA: TGTGCCTGGAGTGTTGACAGGGAAGGGAATAGCAATCAGCCCCAGCATTTT
CDR3: CAWSVDREGNSNQPQHF

D: -
J: TRBJ2-7
V: TRBV19
size: -
DNA: TGTGCCAGTAGTAGCCGGGATTACCCCTACGAGCAGTACTTC
CDR3: CASSSRDYPYEQYF

D: -
J: TRBJ1-5
V: TRBV19
size: -
DNA: TGTGCCAGTACCTCGGTAAATAGCAATCAGCCCCAGCATTTT
CDR3: CASTSVNSNQPQHF

D: -
J: TRBJ1-6
V: TRBV5-6
size: once
DNA: TGTGCCAGCAGCTTGGGCACCTCGGAGGGATCACCCCTCCACTTT
CDR3: CASSLGTSEGSPLHF

D: -
J: TRBJ2-2
V: TRBV5-1
size: -
DNA: TGCGCCAGCAGCTTGAGAGAAACCGGGGAGCTGTTTTTT
CDR3: CASSLRETGELFF

D: -
J: TRBJ2-3
V: TRBV7-6
size: -
DNA: TGTGCCAGCAGCTTAGGTCGACAGAGCACAGATACGCAGTATTTT
CDR3: CASSLGRQSTDTQYF

D: TRBD1
J: TRBJ2-3
V: TRBV28
size: -
DNA: TGTGCCAGTTCCCGGGACAGCGCAGCCACAGATACGCAGTATTTT
CDR3: CASSRDSAATDTQYF

D: -
J: TRBJ2-2
V: TRBV19
size: once
DNA: TGTGCCAGTCTTGGCAGGGGGAACACCGGGGAGCTGTTTTTT
CDR3: CASLGRGNTGELFF

D: -
J: TRBJ2-7
V: TRBV7-2
size: -
DNA: TGTGCCAGCAGCTCATCCGAGGTATACGAGCAGTACTTC
CDR3: CASSSSEVYEQYF

D: TRBD1
J: TRBJ1-1
V: TRBV28
size: -
DNA: TGTGCCAGCAGCTCGACAGGGGATTTCACTGAAGCTTTCTTT
CDR3: CASSSTGDFTEAFF

D: TRBD1
J: TRBJ1-6
V: TRBV7-2
size: -
DNA: TGTGCCAGCAGCTTAGTACGGGACAGGGTTAATTCACCCCTCCACTTT
CDR3: CASSLVRDRVNSPLHF

D: TRBD1
J: TRBJ1-1
V: TRBV19
size: -
DNA: TGTGCCAGTAGTTTCGGGACAGGGGGAACCAACACTGAAGCTTTCTTT
CDR3: CASSFGTGGTNTEAFF

D: -
J: TRBJ2-2
V: TRBV6-5
size: few
DNA: TGTGCCACCACCGGGATAAGGATCACCGGGGAGCTGTTTTTT
CDR3: CATTGIRITGELFF

D: -
J: TRBJ2-3
V: TRBV2
size: -
DNA: TGTGCCAGCACTCAGGGTTGGACAGATACGCAGTATTTT
CDR3: CASTQGWTDTQYF

D: -
J: TRBJ2-3
V: TRBV7-2
size: once
DNA: TGTGCCAGCAGATGGGGCGGGGTTAGCACAGATACGCAGTATTTT
CDR3: CASRWGGVSTDTQYF

D: TRBD2
J: TRBJ2-7
V: TRBV18
size: -
DNA: TGTGCCAGCTCACGGAGCCTGGGGGAGGGCCGCAACGAGCAGTACTTC
CDR3: CASSRSLGEGRNEQYF

D: TRBD2
J: TRBJ2-5
V: TRBV7-2
size: -
DNA: TGTGCCAGCAGCTTGACTAGCGGGGTAGACCAGTACTTC
CDR3: CASSLTSGVDQYF

D: TRBD1
J: TRBJ2-1
V: TRBV5-1
size: -
DNA: TGCGCCAGCAGTAAAAGACAGGGAATCAATGAGCAGTTCTTC
CDR3: CASSKRQGINEQFF

D: -
J: TRBJ2-7
V: TRBV18
size: -
DNA: TGTGCCAGCTCAAGTATGATGACAGCTTCCTACGAGCAGTACTTC
CDR3: CASSSMMTASYEQYF

D: -
J: TRBJ1-2
V: TRBV19
size: -
DNA: TGTGCCAGTAGTACTCCGGGGACACCTACTAACTATGGCTACACCTTC
CDR3: CASSTPGTPTNYGYTF

D: -
J: TRBJ1-5
V: TRBV10-2
size: few
DNA: TGCGCCAGCAGTGAGTCCTCGGGGAGCAATCAGCCCCAGCATTTT
CDR3: CASSESSGSNQPQHF

D: TRBD2
J: TRBJ2-3
V: TRBV4-2
size: -
DNA: TGTGCCAGCAGCGAGAGCGGGGGGAGGGCAGATACGCAGTATTTT
CDR3: CASSESGGRADTQYF

D: TRBD1
J: TRBJ1-5
V: TRBV15
size: -
DNA: TGTGCCACCAGCCGAGGGACAGGGGGCGGTCAGCCCCAGCATTTT
CDR3: CATSRGTGGGQPQHF

D: -
J: TRBJ1-1
V: TRBV6-6
size: -
DNA: TGTGCCAGCACCCTAACCGCTGGGGCCGAAGCTTTCTTT
CDR3: CASTLTAGAEAFF

D: TRBD2
J: TRBJ2-7
V: TRBV7-2
size: -
DNA: TGTGCCAGCAGCCCTTGGACTAGCAAGGACGAGCAGTACTTC
CDR3: CASSPWTSKDEQYF

D: TRBD2
J: TRBJ2-1
V: TRBV23-1
size: -
DNA: TGCGCCAGCAGTCGTGGGAGCGGGAGGGATTACAATGAGCAGTTCTTC
CDR3: CASSRGSGRDYNEQFF

D: -
J: TRBJ1-2
V: TRBV2
size: once
DNA: TGTGCCAGCAGTGATGTCAGGGGTTTGGGTGGCTACACCTTC
CDR3: CASSDVRGLGGYTF

D: -
J: TRBJ2-1
V: TRBV19
size: -
DNA: TGTGCCAGTAGTATTTTCTATTCTCGGGGAAACAATGAGCAGTTCTTC
CDR3: CASSIFYSRGNNEQFF

D: -
J: TRBJ2-1
V: TRBV14
size: -
DNA: TGTGCCAGCAGCCAACCCCCCCGCGGGCCTTTCTCCTACAATGAGCAGTTCTTC
CDR3: CASSQPPRGPFSYNEQFF

D: -
J: TRBJ1-6
V: TRBV2
size: -
DNA: TGTGCCAGCACGGCCCAGGGTGATTCACCCCTCCACTTT
CDR3: CASTAQGDSPLHF

D: -
J: TRBJ2-7
V: TRBV28
size: -
DNA: TGTGCCAGCACCGCCCCCGGGGGTAGCTACGAGCAGTACTTC
CDR3: CASTAPGGSYEQYF

D: -
J: TRBJ2-3
V: TRBV19
size: -
DNA: TGTGCCAGTAGTATAAGGCAGGGGCGCCGGACAGATACGCAGTATTTT
CDR3: CASSIRQGRRTDTQYF

D: TRBD2
J: TRBJ2-5
V: TRBV24-1
size: -
DNA: TGTGCCACCAGTGATCCTCGGACTAGCGGGGAGACCCAGTACTTC
CDR3: CATSDPRTSGETQYF

D: -
J: TRBJ2-1
V: TRBV5-4
size: -
DNA: TGTGCCAGCAGCCAAACCCCCCTCAGGGAGCAGTTCTTC
CDR3: CASSQTPLREQFF

D: -
J: TRBJ1-1
V: TRBV7-9
size: -
DNA: TGTGCCAGCAGCTTAGGGCGGCAGAGTGAAGCTTTCTTT
CDR3: CASSLGRQSEAFF

D: -
J: TRBJ2-5
V: TRBV7-9
size: -
DNA: TGTGCCAGCAGCTTAGCAGGGGCCAGAGAGACCCAGTACTTC
CDR3: CASSLAGARETQYF

D: -
J: TRBJ2-1
V: TRBV28
size: -
DNA: TGTGCCAGCCATAAAACCGGGACTCCCCGGCGTAATGAGCAGTTCTTC
CDR3: CASHKTGTPRRNEQFF

D: -
J: TRBJ1-3
V: TRBV3-1/TRBV3-2
size: -
DNA: TGTGCCAGCTCACCCAGGGGAAACACCATATATTTT
CDR3: CASSPRGNTIYF

D: TRBD1
J: TRBJ1-3
V: TRBV19
size: -
DNA: TGTGCCAGTAGTAGGCCGGGACAGAATACTGGAAACACCATATATTTT
CDR3: CASSRPGQNTGNTIYF

D: TRBD1
J: TRBJ1-2
V: TRBV19
size: -
DNA: TGTGCCAGTAGTACCGGGACAGGGGGCAACTATGGCTACACCTTC
CDR3: CASSTGTGGNYGYTF

D: TRBD1
J: TRBJ1-5
V: TRBV24-1
size: -
DNA: TGTGCCACCAGTGACGCCGACAGGGCTTTCGGTCAGCCCCAGCATTTT
CDR3: CATSDADRAFGQPQHF

D: TRBD2
J: TRBJ2-2
V: TRBV4-1
size: -
DNA: TGCGCCAGCAGCCAAGGGCGACTAGCAGGTACCGGGGAGCTGTTTTTT
CDR3: CASSQGRLAGTGELFF

D: TRBD1
J: TRBJ1-2
V: TRBV6-4
size: many
DNA: TGTGCCAGCATCCGACAGGGTATGTGCTATGGCTACACCTTC
CDR3: CASIRQGMCYGYTF

D: -
J: TRBJ1-2
V: TRBV12-3/TRBV12-4
size: few
DNA: TGTGCCAGCAGTTTAGGTGGAGGGATTGGCTACACCTTC
CDR3: CASSLGGGIGYTF

D: TRBD1
J: TRBJ1-3
V: TRBV6-1
size: -
DNA: TGTGCCAGCAGGAGACAGGGGTCTGGAAACACCATATATTTT
CDR3: CASRRQGSGNTIYF

D: -
J: TRBJ1-2
V: TRBV7-3
size: few
DNA: TGTGCCAGCAGCTTAGGTGCAGGGAACTATGGCTACACCTTC
CDR3: CASSLGAGNYGYTF

D: -
J: TRBJ2-7
V: TRBV7-8
size: -
DNA: TGTGCCAGCAGCTTAGATGGCCTTGACTACGAGCAATACTTC
CDR3: CASSLDGLDYEQYF